Each of the 18 T cell receptor beta chains below was sequenced from the same sample in a study of regulatory T cells in long-lasting Graves disease. Assembly of TCR beta libraries relied on iRepertoire HTBI primers together with Arm-PCR of CDR3 regions. TCRdb redid the calling of the multiplex PCR reads with MiXCR, one entry per CDR3 protein. The sample contains 600,000 to 650,000 distinct CDR3 sequences, about 16% of which appear only once. Stated time point: newly diagnosed GD, antithyroid drugs for less than 3 months. The TCR library was made from RNA extracted from PBMCs. The same sample was also used in a study of T cells in Graves' hyperthyroidism and ophthalmopathy.

The sequenced sample was peripheral blood mononuclear cells (PBMCs), obtained at new diagnosis, from a patient treated with antithyroid drugs. The receptor set was obtained from a woman aged 30 to 39 with Graves disease.

This clonotype has a handful of counts. The chain links TRBV3-1 to TRBJ2-2; possibly TRBD1 for D (5 bases). This CDR3 has 15 amino acids. CDR1 and CDR2 from the germline V gene are LGHDT and YNNKEL (reference sequence). V was cut by 2 bases and J by 1 base, with 8 bases left in between. CDR3 loop: CASSQRQKNTGELFF. The CDR3 nucleotides are TGTGCCAGCAGCCAACGACAGAAGAACACCGGGGAGCTGTTTTTT.

This clonotype occurred many times. This rearrangement joins TRBV12-3 or TRBV12-4 to TRBJ1-2; D gene uncertain. Trimming removed 6 bases from V and 8 bases from J, with 16 bases in between. This CDR3 is built from 13 residues. The CDR3 sequence is CASSPRSTTGYTF. The DNA for the CDR3 is TGTGCCAGCAGCCCGAGGTCCACAACAGGCTACACCTTC.

J is TRBJ1-1 and V is TRBV9, with a possible D match to TRBD1 (6 bases). This CDR3 comprises 15 residues. Germline V gives CDR1 SGDLS, CDR2 YYNGEE. V was trimmed by 0 bases and J by 1 base, leaving 10 bases between them. In nucleotides, the CDR3 is TGTGCCAGCAGCGTAGGGTGGGGACAGAACACTGAAGCTTTCTTT. Translated, it gives CASSVGWGQNTEAFF.

In regard to this clonotype: This may stem from a read error, because a much larger clone lies one nucleotide away. The chain uses TRBV5-1 and TRBJ2-2, with 9 bases fitting TRBD2. Germline CDR1 reads SGHRS; CDR2 reads YFSETQ. There are 18 residues in the CDR3. Trimming at V came to 4 bases and at J to 3 bases, leaving 13 bases not matched to a gene. The DNA of the CDR3 is TGCGCCAGCAGCCCCCTGATTAGCGGGAGCGAGCACACCGGGGAGCTGTTTTTT. It yields the protein CASSPLISGSEHTGELFF.

The rearrangement links TRBV19 to TRBJ2-7; D call uncertain. The germline CDR1 and CDR2 sequences are LNHDA and SQIVND (reference sequence). The CDR3 contains 14 residues. V was shortened by 3 bases and J by 0 bases, with 9 bases between the two germline ends. The CDR3 bases are TGTGCCAGTAGTATCCAAACAGACTCCTACGAGCAGTACTTC. Protein product: CASSIQTDSYEQYF.

The chain combines TRBV11-2 with TRBJ1-1; D gene ambiguous. Germline CDR1 is SGHAT and CDR2 is FQNNGV. This CDR3 is built from 15 residues. The V and J ends lost 1 base and 0 bases respectively, with 9 bases between them. CDR3 coding DNA: TGTGCCAGCAGCTTAGCGGGTAACCTGAACACTGAAGCTTTCTTT. Translated: CASSLAGNLNTEAFF.

This clonotype was counted ten times or more. The chain recombines TRBV20-1 with TRBJ2-1; 11 nucleotides agree with TRBD2. The CDR3 extends over 14 amino acids. Germline CDR1 is DFQATT and CDR2 is SNEGSKA (reference sequence). Trimming cost V 6 bases and J 4 bases; bases outside gene matches: 5. The CDR3 loop reads CSAGGLADYNEQFF. CDR3 sequence (DNA): TGCAGTGCCGGGGGACTAGCGGATTACAATGAGCAGTTCTTC.

The CDR3 spells CASQVSQGYNSPLHF. The CDR3 DNA is TGTGCCAGCCAAGTCTCACAGGGGTATAATTCACCCCTCCACTTT. The V and J genes are TRBV11-2 and TRBJ1-6; 7 bases match TRBD1. Germline V gives CDR1 SGHAT, CDR2 FQNNGV. There are 15 residues in the CDR3. The V segment lost 8 bases and the J segment 4 bases; nucleotides outside the gene matches: 8.

This clonotype showed up many times. The chain has TRBV5-5 and TRBJ2-3; D uncertain. Germline V lookup: CDR1 SGHKS, CDR2 YYEKEE (reference sequence). The CDR3 loop spans 11 amino acids. V lost 2 bases to trimming and J lost 9 bases, with 7 bases between them. This CDR3 reads CASSFEGTQYF. The CDR3, as DNA: TGTGCCAGCAGCTTTGAAGGAACGCAGTATTTT.

About this clonotype: A much bigger clone sits one base away, suggesting this may be a read error. The V gene is TRBV30, the J gene TRBJ2-3; TRBD1 aligns across 8 bases. Germline lookup yields CDR1 GTSNPN and CDR2 SVGIG (reference sequence). The CDR3 contains 14 residues. Written as DNA, the CDR3 is TGTGTCTGGAGTCCAGGGGGCTCCACAGATACGCAGTATTTT. Amino acid sequence: CVWSPGGSTDTQYF.

The V call is TRBV7-9, the J call TRBJ2-3, with D possibly matching TRBD2 (6 bases). The germline gives CDR1 SEHNR, CDR2 FQNEAQ (reference sequence). The CDR3 has 17 amino acids. V was clipped by 6 bases and J by 5 bases, with 24 bases between them. In nucleotides, the CDR3 is TGTGCCAGCAGGCCTTACCCGGCCCTCTACGGGGGAGATACGCAGTATTTT. It codes for CASRPYPALYGGDTQYF.

In this sample, this clonotype turned up a few times. The chain employs TRBV5-1 and TRBJ1-4; possibly TRBD1 for D (6 bases). Germline CDR1 reads SGHRS; CDR2 reads YFSETQ. V lost 0 bases to trimming and J lost 4 bases, with 13 bases between them. This CDR3 region has 16 residues. The CDR3 here is CASSLVWGQDNEKLFF. For the CDR3, the DNA is TGCGCCAGCAGCTTGGTCTGGGGGCAAGATAATGAAAAACTGTTTTTT.

This clonotype was observed many times. The rearrangement joins TRBV28 to TRBJ2-1; 9 bases fit TRBD2. This CDR3 is built from 16 residues. Per germline, CDR1 MDHEN and CDR2 SYDVKM. V lost 6 bases to trimming and J lost 0 bases; unmatched junction nucleotides: 6. CDR3 sequence (DNA): TGTGCCAGCAGGATAGCGGGGGTGAGCTCCTACAATGAGCAGTTCTTC. The encoded protein is CASRIAGVSSYNEQFF.

This clonotype has just a few counts. This chain links TRBV20-1 with TRBJ1-6; TRBD1 agrees at 7 bases. The V segment lost 2 bases and the J segment 8 bases; nucleotides outside the gene matches: 9. The V gene's germline CDR1 is DFQATT and CDR2 SNEGSKA (reference sequence). The CDR3 sequence is 15 residues long. The CDR3 loop is CSARSGTEWDSPLHF. The DNA of the CDR3 is TGCAGTGCTAGATCCGGGACAGAGTGGGATTCACCCCTCCACTTT.

The J gene is TRBJ1-6, the V gene TRBV6-2 or TRBV6-3; 8 bases agree with TRBD1. The germline V gene has CDR1 MNHEY and CDR2 SVGEGT. CDR3 length: 16 residues. Trimming took 9 bases from V and 6 from J; bases not matched to a gene: 13. CDR3 loop: CASSETGAGANSPLHF. For the CDR3, the DNA is TGTGCCAGTTCAGAGACAGGGGCTGGGGCTAATTCACCCCTCCACTTT.

This clonotype occurred many times. This sequence joins TRBV12-3 or TRBV12-4 and TRBJ2-3; TRBD1 agrees at 11 bases. The trim removed 6 bases at V and 2 bases at J, leaving 7 bases unmatched. The CDR3 covers 16 residues. CDR3 loop: CASSPGQGGITDTQYF. Written as DNA, the CDR3 is TGTGCCAGCAGCCCGGGACAGGGGGGGATCACAGATACGCAGTATTTT.

This clonotype came up many times. V and J are TRBV28 and TRBJ2-1; 8 bases agree with TRBD1. The germline gives CDR1 MDHEN, CDR2 SYDVKM. The V segment lost 3 bases and the J segment 7 bases; nucleotides outside the gene matches: 8. CDR3 length: 15 amino acids. CDR3 residues: CASSFGPTGENEQFF. The CDR3 DNA reads TGTGCCAGCAGTTTCGGGCCGACAGGGGAAAATGAGCAGTTCTTC.

This clonotype was counted many times. This chain uses TRBV20-1 with TRBJ2-3; perhaps TRBD1 as D (5 bases). Looked up from germline, CDR1 is DFQATT and CDR2 is SNEGSKA (reference sequence). The CDR3 has 11 amino acids. Deletions cut 3 bases from V and 6 bases from J, with 7 bases between. CDR3 nucleotides: TGCAGTGCTAGCAAGGGGGATACGCAGTATTTT. Its translation: CSASKGDTQYF.